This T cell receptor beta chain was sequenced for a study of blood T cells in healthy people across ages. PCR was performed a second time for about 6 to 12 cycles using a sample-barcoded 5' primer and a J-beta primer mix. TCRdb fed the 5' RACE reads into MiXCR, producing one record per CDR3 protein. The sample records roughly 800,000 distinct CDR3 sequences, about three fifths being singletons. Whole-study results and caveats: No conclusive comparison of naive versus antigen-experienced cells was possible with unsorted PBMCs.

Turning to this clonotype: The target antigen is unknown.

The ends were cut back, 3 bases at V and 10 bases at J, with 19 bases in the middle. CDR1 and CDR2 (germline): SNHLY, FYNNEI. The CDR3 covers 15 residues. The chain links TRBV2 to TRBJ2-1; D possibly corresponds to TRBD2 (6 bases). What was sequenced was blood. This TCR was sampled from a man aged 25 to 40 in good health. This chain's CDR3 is CASSEGSLGTYEQFF. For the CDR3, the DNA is TGTGCCAGCAGTGAGGGGAGTTTAGGGACTTACGAGCAGTTCTTC. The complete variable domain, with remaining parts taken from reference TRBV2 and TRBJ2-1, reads EPEVTQTPSHQVTQMGQEVILRCVPISNHLYFYWYRQILGQKVEFLVSFYNNEISEKSEIFDDQFSVERPDGSNFTLKIRSTKLEDSAMYFCASSEGSLGTYEQFFGPGTRLTVL.